This is a list of T cell receptor beta chains from one sample in a study of identical twins. Via MiXCR, TCRdb re-called the 5' RACE reads, giving one row per CDR3 protein. Here the sample spans 400,000 or so distinct CDR3 sequences, around 9.7% being singletons. The sample taken for sequencing was naive T cells sorted from blood. The receptors come from a woman aged 50 to 65 in good health. CDR3s include the opening cysteine and the closing phenylalanine or tryptophan. The D gene is left open where the match is weak. The listing skips clone size in some rows; elsewhere it reads once, few, many or a size class.

d_call: -
clone_size: -
v_call: TRBV20-1
j_call: TRBJ1-4
cdr3_aa: CSSSGASANEKLFF
cdr3_nt: TGCAGTTCATCAGGTGCTTCCGCTAATGAAAAACTGTTTTTT

d_call: -
clone_size: few
v_call: TRBV20-1
j_call: TRBJ2-7
cdr3_aa: CSAQKGPPYEQYF
cdr3_nt: TGCAGTGCCCAGAAAGGACCGCCCTACGAGCAGTACTTC

d_call: -
clone_size: few
v_call: TRBV2
j_call: TRBJ2-5
cdr3_aa: CASTPEETQYF
cdr3_nt: TGTGCCAGCACCCCGGAAGAGACCCAGTACTTC

d_call: TRBD2
clone_size: -
v_call: TRBV2
j_call: TRBJ2-5
cdr3_aa: CASSQTSGGQETQYF
cdr3_nt: TGTGCCAGCAGCCAGACTAGCGGAGGACAAGAGACCCAGTACTTC

d_call: TRBD2
clone_size: -
v_call: TRBV3-1
j_call: TRBJ2-1
cdr3_aa: CASSRPRLAGGGGNEQFF
cdr3_nt: TGTGCCAGCAGCCGTCCCCGTTTAGCGGGAGGGGGGGGCAATGAGCAGTTCTTC

d_call: TRBD2
clone_size: few
v_call: TRBV11-3
j_call: TRBJ2-1
cdr3_aa: CASRNSGRNEQFF
cdr3_nt: TGTGCCAGCAGAAATAGCGGGCGGAATGAGCAGTTCTTC

d_call: -
clone_size: -
v_call: TRBV7-9
j_call: TRBJ1-2
cdr3_aa: CASSSRGDIAGYTF
cdr3_nt: TGTGCCAGCAGCTCCCGAGGGGACATTGCGGGCTACACCTTC

d_call: TRBD2
clone_size: few
v_call: TRBV2
j_call: TRBJ2-1
cdr3_aa: CASSEKSGSKLSYNEQFF
cdr3_nt: TGTGCCAGCAGTGAAAAGAGCGGGAGTAAACTCTCCTACAATGAGCAGTTCTTC

d_call: TRBD2
clone_size: many
v_call: TRBV7-8
j_call: TRBJ2-3
cdr3_aa: CASSFLWTSGSRESTRDTQYF
cdr3_nt: TGTGCCAGCAGCTTCCTCTGGACTAGCGGGAGTCGGGAGTCAACACGAGATACGCAGTATTTT

d_call: TRBD1
clone_size: many
v_call: TRBV12-3/TRBV12-4
j_call: TRBJ2-2
cdr3_aa: CASSLGYGQGPYRELFF
cdr3_nt: TGTGCCAGCAGTTTAGGATATGGACAGGGGCCCTACCGGGAGCTGTTTTTT

d_call: TRBD2
clone_size: -
v_call: TRBV5-1
j_call: TRBJ2-1
cdr3_aa: CASSLTPGTSGGNEQFF
cdr3_nt: TGCGCCAGCAGCTTGACCCCCGGGACTAGCGGGGGGAATGAGCAGTTCTTC

d_call: TRBD1
clone_size: -
v_call: TRBV6-1
j_call: TRBJ2-2
cdr3_aa: CASSDWTGTGELFF
cdr3_nt: TGTGCCAGCAGTGATTGGACAGGGACCGGGGAGCTGTTTTTT

d_call: -
clone_size: -
v_call: TRBV7-9
j_call: TRBJ1-3
cdr3_aa: CASSLGGGTGNTIYF
cdr3_nt: TGTGCCAGCAGCTTAGGAGGGGGAACTGGAAACACCATATATTTT

d_call: -
clone_size: few
v_call: TRBV20-1
j_call: TRBJ2-7
cdr3_aa: CSARDRPVKQYF
cdr3_nt: TGCAGTGCTAGAGATCGCCCAGTAAAGCAGTACTTC

d_call: -
clone_size: many
v_call: TRBV28
j_call: TRBJ1-3
cdr3_aa: CASSMAGRAHSGNTIYF
cdr3_nt: TGTGCCAGCAGTATGGCGGGGAGGGCTCACTCTGGAAACACCATATATTTT

d_call: TRBD1
clone_size: many
v_call: TRBV2
j_call: TRBJ1-2
cdr3_aa: CANGQGLGYGYTF
cdr3_nt: TGTGCCAACGGACAGGGGTTGGGCTATGGCTACACCTTC

d_call: TRBD1
clone_size: -
v_call: TRBV29-1
j_call: TRBJ2-2
cdr3_aa: CSVGQGPGELFF
cdr3_nt: TGCAGCGTTGGACAGGGTCCCGGGGAGCTGTTTTTT

d_call: -
clone_size: many
v_call: TRBV20-1
j_call: TRBJ1-2
cdr3_aa: CSATGAHSGTRTF
cdr3_nt: TGCAGTGCTACAGGGGCGCACTCGGGGACTCGCACCTTC